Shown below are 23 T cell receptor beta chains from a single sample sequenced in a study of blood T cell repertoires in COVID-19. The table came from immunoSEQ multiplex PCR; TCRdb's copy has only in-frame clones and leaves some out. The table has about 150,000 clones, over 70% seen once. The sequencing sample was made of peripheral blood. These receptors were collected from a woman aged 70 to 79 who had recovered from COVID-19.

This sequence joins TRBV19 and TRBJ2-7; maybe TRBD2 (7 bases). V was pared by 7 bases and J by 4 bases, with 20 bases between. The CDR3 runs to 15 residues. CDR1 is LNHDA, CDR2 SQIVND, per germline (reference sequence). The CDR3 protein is CASKREGGDMYEQYF. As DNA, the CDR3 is TGTGCCAGTAAGAGGGAAGGGGGGGATATGTACGAGCAGTACTTC.

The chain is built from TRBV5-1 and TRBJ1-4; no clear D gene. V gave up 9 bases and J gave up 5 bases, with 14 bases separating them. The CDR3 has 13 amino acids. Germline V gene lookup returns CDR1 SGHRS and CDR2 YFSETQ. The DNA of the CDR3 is TGCGCCACTTCCCGGGTACCAAATGAAAAACTGTTTTTT. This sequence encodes CATSRVPNEKLFF.

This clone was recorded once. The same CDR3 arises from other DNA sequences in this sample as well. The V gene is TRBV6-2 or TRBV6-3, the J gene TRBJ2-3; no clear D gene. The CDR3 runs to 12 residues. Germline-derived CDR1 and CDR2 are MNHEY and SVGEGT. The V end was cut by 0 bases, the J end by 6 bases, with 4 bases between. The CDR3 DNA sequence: TGTGCCAGCAGTTACTCGAGGGATACGCAGTATTTT. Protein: CASSYSRDTQYF.

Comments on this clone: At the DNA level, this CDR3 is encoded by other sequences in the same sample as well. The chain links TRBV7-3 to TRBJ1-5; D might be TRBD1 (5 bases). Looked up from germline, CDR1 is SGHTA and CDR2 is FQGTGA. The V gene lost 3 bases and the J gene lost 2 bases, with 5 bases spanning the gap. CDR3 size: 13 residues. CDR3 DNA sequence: TGTGCCAGCAGCTTGGGGCGCAATCAGCCCCAGCATTTT. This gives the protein CASSLGRNQPQHF.

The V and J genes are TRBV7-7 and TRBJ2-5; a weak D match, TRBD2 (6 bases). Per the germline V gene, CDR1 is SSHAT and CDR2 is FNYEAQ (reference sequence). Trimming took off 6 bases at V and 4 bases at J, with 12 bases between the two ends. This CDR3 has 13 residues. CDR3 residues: CASRNSGGETQYF. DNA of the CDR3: TGTGCCAGCAGGAATAGCGGCGGAGAGACCCAGTACTTC.

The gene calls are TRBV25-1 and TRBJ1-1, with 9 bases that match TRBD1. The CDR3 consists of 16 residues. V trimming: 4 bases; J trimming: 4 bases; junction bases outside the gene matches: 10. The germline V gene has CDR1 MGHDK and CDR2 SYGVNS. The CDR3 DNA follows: TGTGCCAGCAGTGCCCTACAGGGGGCGGGAAGCACTGAAGCTTTCTTT. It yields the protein CASSALQGAGSTEAFF.

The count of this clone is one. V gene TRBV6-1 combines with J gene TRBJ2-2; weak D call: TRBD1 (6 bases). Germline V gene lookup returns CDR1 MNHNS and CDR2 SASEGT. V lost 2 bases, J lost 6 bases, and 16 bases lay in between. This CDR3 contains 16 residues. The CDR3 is CASSEPQGWGPGELFF. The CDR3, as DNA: TGTGCCAGCAGTGAACCGCAGGGTTGGGGGCCCGGGGAGCTGTTTTTT.

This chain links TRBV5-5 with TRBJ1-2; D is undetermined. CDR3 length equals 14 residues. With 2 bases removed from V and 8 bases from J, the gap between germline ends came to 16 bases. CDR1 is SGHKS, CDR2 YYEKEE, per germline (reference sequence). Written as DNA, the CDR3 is TGTGCCAGCAGCTTTTCGGGAGGCGGGGAGGGCTACACCTTC. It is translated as CASSFSGGGEGYTF.

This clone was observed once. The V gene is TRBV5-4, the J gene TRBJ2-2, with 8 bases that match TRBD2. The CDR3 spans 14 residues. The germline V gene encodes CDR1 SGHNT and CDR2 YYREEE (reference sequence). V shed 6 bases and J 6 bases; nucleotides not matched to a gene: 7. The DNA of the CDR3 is TGTGCCAGCACCCTAGCGGGCACCCCCGGGGAGCTGTTTTTT. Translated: CASTLAGTPGELFF.

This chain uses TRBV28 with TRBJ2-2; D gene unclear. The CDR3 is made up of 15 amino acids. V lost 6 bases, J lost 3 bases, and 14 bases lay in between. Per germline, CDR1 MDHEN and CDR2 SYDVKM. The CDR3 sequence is CASSLLREDTGELFF. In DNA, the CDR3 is TGTGCCAGCAGCTTACTCCGCGAGGACACCGGGGAGCTGTTTTTT.

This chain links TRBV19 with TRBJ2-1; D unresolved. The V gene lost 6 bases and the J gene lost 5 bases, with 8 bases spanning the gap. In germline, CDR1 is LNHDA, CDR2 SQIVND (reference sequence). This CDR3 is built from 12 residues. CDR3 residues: CASSPNHNEQFF. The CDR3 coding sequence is TGTGCCAGTAGCCCAAATCACAATGAGCAGTTCTTC.

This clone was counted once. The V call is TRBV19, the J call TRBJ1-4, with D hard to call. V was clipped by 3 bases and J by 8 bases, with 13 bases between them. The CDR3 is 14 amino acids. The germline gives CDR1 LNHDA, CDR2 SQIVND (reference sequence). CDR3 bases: TGTGCCAGTAGTATGAGCCCTTCGGTAGAAAAACTGTTTTTT. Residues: CASSMSPSVEKLFF. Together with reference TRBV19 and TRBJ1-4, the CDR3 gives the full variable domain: DGGITQSPKYLFRKEGQNVTLSCEQNLNHDAMYWYRQDPGQGLRLIYYSQIVNDFQKGDIAEGYSVSREKKESFPLTVTSAQKNPTAFYLCASSMSPSVEKLFFGSGTQLSVL.

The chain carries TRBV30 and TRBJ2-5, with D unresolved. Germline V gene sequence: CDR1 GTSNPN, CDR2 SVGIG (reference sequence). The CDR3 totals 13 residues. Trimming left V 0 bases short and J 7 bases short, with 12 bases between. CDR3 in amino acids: CAWSVLGSGTQYF. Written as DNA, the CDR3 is TGTGCCTGGAGTGTACTCGGGTCGGGGACCCAGTACTTC.

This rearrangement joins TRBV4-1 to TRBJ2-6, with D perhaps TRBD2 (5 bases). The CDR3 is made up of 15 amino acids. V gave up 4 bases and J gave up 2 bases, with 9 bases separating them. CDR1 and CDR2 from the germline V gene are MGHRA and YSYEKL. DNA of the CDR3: TGCGCCAGCAGCCCGGCGGGCACTGGGGCCAACGTCCTGACTTTC. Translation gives CASSPAGTGANVLTF.

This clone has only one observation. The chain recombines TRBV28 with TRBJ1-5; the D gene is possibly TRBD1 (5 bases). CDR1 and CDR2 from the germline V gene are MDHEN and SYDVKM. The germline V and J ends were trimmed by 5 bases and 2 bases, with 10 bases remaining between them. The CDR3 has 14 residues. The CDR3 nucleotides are TGTGCCAGCAGTCCCCGCAGGGGCAATCAGCCCCAGCATTTT. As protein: CASSPRRGNQPQHF. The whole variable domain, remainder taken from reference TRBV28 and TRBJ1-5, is DVKVTQSSRYLVKRTGEKVFLECVQDMDHENMFWYRQDPGLGLRLIYFSYDVKMKEKGDIPEGYSVSREKKERFSLILESASTNQTSMYLCASSPRRGNQPQHFGDGTRLSIL.

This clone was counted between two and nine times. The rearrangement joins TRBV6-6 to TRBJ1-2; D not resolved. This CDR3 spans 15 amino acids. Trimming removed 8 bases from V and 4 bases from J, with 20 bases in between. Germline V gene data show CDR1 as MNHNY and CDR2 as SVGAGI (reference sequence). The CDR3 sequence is CASVAAVVAFYGYTF. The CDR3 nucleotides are TGTGCCAGCGTTGCCGCTGTGGTGGCCTTCTATGGCTACACCTTC.

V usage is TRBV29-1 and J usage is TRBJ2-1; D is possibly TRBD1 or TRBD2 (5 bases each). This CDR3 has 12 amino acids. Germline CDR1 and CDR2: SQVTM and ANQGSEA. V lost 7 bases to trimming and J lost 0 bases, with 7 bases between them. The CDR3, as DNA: TGCAGCGGGGGGAGCTCCTACAATGAGCAGTTCTTC. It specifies CSGGSSYNEQFF.

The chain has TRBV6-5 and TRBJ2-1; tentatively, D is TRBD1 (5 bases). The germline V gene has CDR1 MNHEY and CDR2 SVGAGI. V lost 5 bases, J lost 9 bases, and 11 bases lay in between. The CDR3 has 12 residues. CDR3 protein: CASSRGHREQFF. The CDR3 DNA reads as TGTGCCAGCAGTAGGGGCCACCGTGAGCAGTTCTTC.

The CDR3 region has the DNA TGTGCCAGTAGTCCAGCGGGCGGGCCCTATGGCTACACCTTC. It encodes CASSPAGGPYGYTF. The genes are TRBV19 and TRBJ1-2; no clear D gene. The CDR3 contains 14 residues. Trimming shortened V by 5 bases and J by 4 bases, and 14 bases separated the two germline ends. The germline CDR1 and CDR2 sequences are LNHDA and SQIVND (reference sequence).

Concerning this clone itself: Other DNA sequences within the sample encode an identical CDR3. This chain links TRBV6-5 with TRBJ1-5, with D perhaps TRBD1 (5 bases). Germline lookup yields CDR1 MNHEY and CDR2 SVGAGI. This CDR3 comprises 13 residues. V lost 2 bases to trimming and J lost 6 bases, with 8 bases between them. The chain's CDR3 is CASSYRGSQPQHF. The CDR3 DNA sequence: TGTGCCAGCAGTTACCGGGGGAGTCAGCCCCAGCATTTT.

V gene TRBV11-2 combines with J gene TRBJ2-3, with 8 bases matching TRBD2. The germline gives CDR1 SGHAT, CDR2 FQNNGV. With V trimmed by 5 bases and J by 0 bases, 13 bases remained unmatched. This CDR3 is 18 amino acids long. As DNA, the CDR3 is TGTGCCAGCAGCCCCCGGGCGGGGGGCTACGCTAGCACAGATACGCAGTATTTT. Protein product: CASSPRAGGYASTDTQYF.

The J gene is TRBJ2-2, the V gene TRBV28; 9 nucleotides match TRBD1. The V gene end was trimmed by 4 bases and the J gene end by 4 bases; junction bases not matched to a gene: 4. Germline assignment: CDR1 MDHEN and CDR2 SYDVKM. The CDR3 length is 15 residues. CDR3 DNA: TGTGCCAGCAGTTGGGACAGGGACCCCACCGGGGAGCTGTTTTTT. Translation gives CASSWDRDPTGELFF.

CDR3 residues: CASPTRSNQPQHF. In DNA form, the CDR3 reads TGTGCCAGCCCGACTCGTAGCAATCAGCCCCAGCATTTT. The rearrangement joins TRBV19 to TRBJ1-5; D remains ambiguous. V shed 9 bases and J shed 0 bases, with 9 bases lying between them. From germline, CDR1 is LNHDA and CDR2 SQIVND (reference sequence). The length of the CDR3 is 13 residues.